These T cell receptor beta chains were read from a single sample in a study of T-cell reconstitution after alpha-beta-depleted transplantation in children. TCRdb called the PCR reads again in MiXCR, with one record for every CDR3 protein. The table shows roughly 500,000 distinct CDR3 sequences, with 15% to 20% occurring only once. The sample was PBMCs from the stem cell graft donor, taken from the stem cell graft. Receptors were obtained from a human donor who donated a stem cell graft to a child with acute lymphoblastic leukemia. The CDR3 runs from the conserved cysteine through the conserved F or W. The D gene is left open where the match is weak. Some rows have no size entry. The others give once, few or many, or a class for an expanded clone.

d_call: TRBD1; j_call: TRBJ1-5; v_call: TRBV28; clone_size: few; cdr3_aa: CASSLPGQGAKYGNQPQHF; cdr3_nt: TGTGCCAGCAGTTTACCGGGACAGGGGGCGAAGTATGGCAATCAGCCCCAGCATTTT
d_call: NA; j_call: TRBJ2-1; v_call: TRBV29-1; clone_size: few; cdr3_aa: CSVSGTLSNEQFF; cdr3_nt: TGCAGCGTCTCCGGGACTCTTTCCAATGAGCAGTTCTTC
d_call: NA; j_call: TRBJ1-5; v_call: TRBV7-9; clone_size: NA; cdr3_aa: CASSFRTESQPQHF; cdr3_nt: TGTGCCAGCAGCTTCCGGACAGAGAGTCAGCCCCAGCATTTT
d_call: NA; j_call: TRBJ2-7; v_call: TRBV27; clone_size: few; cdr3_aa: CASALGGSYEQYF; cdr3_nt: TGTGCCAGCGCCCTGGGGGGCTCCTACGAGCAGTACTTC
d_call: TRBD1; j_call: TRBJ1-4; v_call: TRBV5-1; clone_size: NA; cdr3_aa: CASSREGARLNEKLFF; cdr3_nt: TGCGCCAGCAGCCGGGAGGGGGCCAGGTTGAATGAAAAACTGTTTTTT
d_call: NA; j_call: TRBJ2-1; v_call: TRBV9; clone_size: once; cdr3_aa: CASSPPGLYNEQFF; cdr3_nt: TGTGCCAGCAGCCCCCCGGGACTGTACAATGAGCAGTTCTTC
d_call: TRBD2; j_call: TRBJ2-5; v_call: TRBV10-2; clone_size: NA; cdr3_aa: CASSEVTLAGVLQETQYF; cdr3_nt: TGCGCCAGCAGTGAAGTGACACTAGCGGGCGTTCTACAAGAGACCCAGTACTTC
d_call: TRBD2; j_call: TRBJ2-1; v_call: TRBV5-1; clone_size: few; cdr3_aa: CASSLVGLAGGPVYNEQFF; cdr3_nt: TGCGCCAGCAGCTTGGTGGGACTAGCGGGAGGGCCGGTATACAATGAGCAGTTCTTC
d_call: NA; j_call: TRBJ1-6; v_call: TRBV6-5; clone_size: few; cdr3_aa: CASSYSGGLNSPLHF; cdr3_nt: TGTGCCAGCAGTTACTCGGGGGGCTTGAATTCACCCCTCCACTTT
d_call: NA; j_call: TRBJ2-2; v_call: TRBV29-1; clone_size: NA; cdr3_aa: CSVVDGTGELFF; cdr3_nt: TGCAGCGTTGTGGACGGGACCGGGGAGCTGTTTTTT
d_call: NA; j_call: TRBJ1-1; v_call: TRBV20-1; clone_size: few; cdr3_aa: CSARDYIVNTEAFF; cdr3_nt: TGCAGTGCTAGGGATTACATCGTGAACACTGAAGCTTTCTTT
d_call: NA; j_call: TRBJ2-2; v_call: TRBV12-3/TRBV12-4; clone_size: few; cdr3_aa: CASSLEVSATGELFF; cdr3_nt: TGTGCCAGCAGTTTAGAAGTCTCAGCCACCGGGGAGCTGTTTTTT
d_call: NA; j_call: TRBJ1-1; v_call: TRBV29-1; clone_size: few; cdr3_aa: CSFSGLQSTEAFF; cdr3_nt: TGCAGCTTCTCGGGTCTCCAAAGCACTGAAGCTTTCTTT
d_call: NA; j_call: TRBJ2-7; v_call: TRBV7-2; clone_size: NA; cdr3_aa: CASSLGRGGGSYEQYF; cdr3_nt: TGTGCCAGCAGCTTAGGGAGGGGGGGCGGCTCCTACGAGCAGTACTTC
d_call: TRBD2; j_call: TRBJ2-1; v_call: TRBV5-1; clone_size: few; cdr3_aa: CASSLWPGGYNEQFF; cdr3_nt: TGCGCCAGCAGCTTATGGCCGGGAGGCTACAATGAGCAGTTCTTC
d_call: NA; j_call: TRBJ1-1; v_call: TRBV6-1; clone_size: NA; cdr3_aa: CASSEWAFTEAFF; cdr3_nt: TGTGCCAGCAGTGAATGGGCATTCACTGAAGCTTTCTTT